These 9 T cell receptor beta chains originate from one sample sequenced in a study of blood T cells in healthy people across ages. Primers used in a second PCR of about 6 to 12 cycles were a sample-barcoded 5' primer and a J-beta primer mix. TCRdb processed the 5' RACE reads anew with MiXCR; each CDR3 protein has one entry. The sample holds about 1.8 million distinct CDR3 sequences, about 50% seen once. Sequencing used blood. Receptors were obtained from a woman aged 40 to 50 in good health.

This clonotype has just a few counts. The chain recombines TRBV24-1 with TRBJ2-3; 9 bases fit TRBD2. The ends lost 5 bases at V and 4 bases at J; junction bases unmatched: 6. The germline CDR1 and CDR2 sequences are KGHDR and SFDVKD. The CDR3 has 15 amino acids. The CDR3 is CATSAASGVSDTQYF. The CDR3 DNA reads TGTGCCACCAGTGCGGCTAGCGGGGTCTCAGATACGCAGTATTTT.

The chain has TRBV13 and TRBJ2-1; 14 nucleotides line up with TRBD2. This CDR3 has 15 residues. Looked up from germline, CDR1 is PRHDT and CDR2 is FYEKMQ (reference sequence). Trimming at V came to 5 bases and at J to 13 bases, leaving 10 bases not matched to a gene. The CDR3 DNA sequence: TGTGCCAGCAGCAACCTAGGACTAGCGGGAGGACCTCAGTTCTTC. It translates to CASSNLGLAGGPQFF.

The chain has TRBV28 and TRBJ2-4, with 7 bases identical to TRBD1. Trimming cost V 5 bases and J 13 bases; bases outside gene matches: 14. The CDR3 is 14 residues long. The V gene's germline CDR1 is MDHEN and CDR2 SYDVKM. The CDR3 here is CASSPANRGYEQYF. The DNA of the CDR3 is TGTGCCAGCAGTCCAGCAAACAGGGGATATGAGCAGTACTTC.

The chain carries TRBV6-5 and TRBJ2-7; D is ambiguous. Germline assignment: CDR1 MNHEY and CDR2 SVGAGI. CDR3 length equals 13 residues. The germline V and J ends were trimmed by 7 bases and 3 bases, with 13 bases remaining between them. The CDR3 DNA reads as TGTGCCAGCAACTCCCCTCCACACTACGAGCAGTACTTC. This translates into CASNSPPHYEQYF.

The chain couples TRBV7-2 to TRBJ2-3; D is ambiguous. Between the trimmed V and J ends, which lost 5 bases and 6 bases, there was a span of 15 bases. This CDR3 has 14 residues. In germline, CDR1 is SGHTA, CDR2 FQGNSA. The CDR3 DNA sequence: TGTGCCAGCAGCGTACCCCCAGCGCAGGATACGCAGTATTTT. As protein: CASSVPPAQDTQYF. Together with reference TRBV7-2 and TRBJ2-3, the CDR3 gives the full variable domain: GAGVSQSPSNKVTEKGKDVELRCDPISGHTALYWYRQSLGQGLEFLIYFQGNSAPDKSGLPSDRFSAERTGGSVSTLTIQRTQQEDSAVYLCASSVPPAQDTQYFGPGTRLTVL.

The rearrangement joins TRBV2 to TRBJ2-7; D perhaps matches TRBD2 (6 bases). The germline V gene encodes CDR1 SNHLY and CDR2 FYNNEI. The V gene lost 7 bases and the J gene lost 0 bases, with 13 bases spanning the gap. This CDR3 contains 14 residues. The chain's CDR3 is CASMRDLSSYEQYF. In nucleotides, the CDR3 is TGTGCCAGCATGCGGGATCTGAGCTCCTACGAGCAGTACTTC.

This clonotype was detected a few times. J is TRBJ2-5 and V is TRBV27; TRBD1 matches at 7 bases. This CDR3 has 16 amino acids. Germline CDR1 reads MNHEY; CDR2 reads SMNVEV (reference sequence). J was trimmed by 2 bases and V by 4 bases; bases with no gene match: 10. The CDR3 sequence: CASSSLDGTVQETQYF. The CDR3, as DNA: TGTGCCAGCAGTTCATTAGACGGGACAGTACAAGAGACCCAGTACTTC.

The chain recombines TRBV15 with TRBJ1-2; 7 bases line up with TRBD1. Germline trimming cut 5 bases from V and 0 bases from J; bases unmatched to any gene: 9. This CDR3 is 16 amino acids long. Looked up from germline, CDR1 is LNHNV and CDR2 is YYDKDF (reference sequence). The CDR3 sequence is CATSRGTAPANYGYTF. The CDR3 DNA is TGTGCCACCAGCCGTGGGACAGCACCTGCTAACTATGGCTACACCTTC.

This clonotype has just a few counts. The gene calls are TRBV11-1 and TRBJ2-3; no definite D call. Looked up from germline, CDR1 is SGHAT and CDR2 is FQDESV (reference sequence). V was cut by 5 bases and J by 2 bases, with 17 bases left in between. This CDR3 has 16 amino acids. The CDR3 DNA follows: TGTGCCAGCAGCCGACGGATCCTGGCCCTCACAGATACGCAGTATTTT. It codes for CASSRRILALTDTQYF.